Listed below are T cell receptor beta chains from one sample, sequenced in a study of blood T cell repertoires in COVID-19. TCRdb keeps only in-frame clones here, not all; method: immunoSEQ multiplex PCR. The table has approximately 300,000 clones, roughly 90% seen once. The sequenced sample consisted of peripheral blood. Every receptor here comes from a woman aged 45-65 years with active or convalescent COVID-19. Both conserved end residues are part of each CDR3.

CDR3	V	J
CASSNHGLAGGSSYNEQFF	TRBV6-2/TRBV6-3	TRBJ2-1
CASSRQGLLVYGYTF	TRBV3-1/TRBV3-2	TRBJ1-2
CASSIEAGVSYNEQFF	TRBV19	TRBJ2-1
CASSLEGGNYGYTF	TRBV5-4	TRBJ1-2
CASSMTGRGEQFF	TRBV6-5	TRBJ2-1
CASSSDSSSGNTIYF	TRBV27	TRBJ1-3
CASSQAGDSPLHF	TRBV4-3	TRBJ1-6
CAWSSLAEAFF	TRBV30	TRBJ1-1
CASSLGDSSNTEAFF	TRBV5-1	TRBJ1-1
CASSPTPGGGYEQYF	TRBV4-2	TRBJ2-7
CASIGTSGSNEQFF	TRBV19	TRBJ2-1
CASSLERNAEAFF	TRBV5-5	TRBJ1-1
CASSTRGRLVGYTF	TRBV19	TRBJ1-2
CASSLSGSSSYNEQFF	TRBV19	TRBJ2-1
CAWNRESGYGYTF	TRBV30	TRBJ1-2
CASSPSGGVVGELFF	TRBV7-2	TRBJ2-2
CASNSGDVQKLFF	TRBV11-2	TRBJ1-4
CATSRGQGRQPQHF	TRBV15	TRBJ1-5
CASSVEGGTGNTIYF	TRBV9	TRBJ1-3
CAWTGGYYGYTF	TRBV30	TRBJ1-2
CASSPVAGANTEAFF	TRBV5-1	TRBJ1-1
CASSPGTASRNEQFF	TRBV7-2	TRBJ2-1